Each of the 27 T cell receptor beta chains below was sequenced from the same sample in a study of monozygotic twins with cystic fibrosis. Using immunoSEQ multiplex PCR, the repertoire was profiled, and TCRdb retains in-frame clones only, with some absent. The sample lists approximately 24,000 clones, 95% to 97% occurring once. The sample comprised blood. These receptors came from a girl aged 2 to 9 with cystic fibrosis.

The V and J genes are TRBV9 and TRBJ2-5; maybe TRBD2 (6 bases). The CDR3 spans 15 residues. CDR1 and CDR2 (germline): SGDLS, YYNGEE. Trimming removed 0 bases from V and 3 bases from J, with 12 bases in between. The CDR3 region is CASSVAAGRKETQYF. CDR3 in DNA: TGTGCCAGCAGCGTAGCTGCGGGGAGGAAAGAGACCCAGTACTTC.

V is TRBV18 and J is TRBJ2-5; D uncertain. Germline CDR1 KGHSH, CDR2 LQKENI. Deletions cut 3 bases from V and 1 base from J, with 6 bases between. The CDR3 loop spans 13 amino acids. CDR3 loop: CASSPPSQETQYF. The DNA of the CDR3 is TGTGCCAGCTCACCGCCGTCCCAAGAGACCCAGTACTTC. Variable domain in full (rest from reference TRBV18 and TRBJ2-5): NAGVMQNPRHLVRRRGQEARLRCSPMKGHSHVYWYRQLPEEGLKFMVYLQKENIIDESGMPKERFSAEFPKEGPSILRIQQVVRGDSAAYFCASSPPSQETQYFGPGTRLLVL.

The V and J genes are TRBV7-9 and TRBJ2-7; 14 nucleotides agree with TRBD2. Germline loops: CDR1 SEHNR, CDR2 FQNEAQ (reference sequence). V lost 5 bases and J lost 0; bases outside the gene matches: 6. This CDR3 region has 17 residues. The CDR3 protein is CASSPTSGRANSYEQYF. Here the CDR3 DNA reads TGTGCCAGCAGCCCGACTAGCGGGAGGGCGAACTCCTACGAGCAGTACTTC.

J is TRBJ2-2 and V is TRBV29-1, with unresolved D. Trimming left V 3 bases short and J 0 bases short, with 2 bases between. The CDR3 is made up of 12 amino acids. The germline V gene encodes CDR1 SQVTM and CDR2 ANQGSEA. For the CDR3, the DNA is TGCAGCGTTGATTCGAACACCGGGGAGCTGTTTTTT. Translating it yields CSVDSNTGELFF.

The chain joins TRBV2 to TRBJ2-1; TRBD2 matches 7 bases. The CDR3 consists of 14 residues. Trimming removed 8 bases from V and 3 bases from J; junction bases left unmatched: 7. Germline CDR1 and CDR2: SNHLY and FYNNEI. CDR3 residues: CASSEAGIYNEQFF. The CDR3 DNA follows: TGTGCCAGCTCTGAAGCGGGGATCTACAATGAGCAGTTCTTC.

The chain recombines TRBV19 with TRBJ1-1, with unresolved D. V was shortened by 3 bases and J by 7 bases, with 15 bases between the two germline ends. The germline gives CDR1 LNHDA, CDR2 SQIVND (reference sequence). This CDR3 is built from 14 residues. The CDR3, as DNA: TGTGCCAGTAGTATTCGACGGCAGATCGATGAAGCTTTCTTT. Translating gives CASSIRRQIDEAFF.

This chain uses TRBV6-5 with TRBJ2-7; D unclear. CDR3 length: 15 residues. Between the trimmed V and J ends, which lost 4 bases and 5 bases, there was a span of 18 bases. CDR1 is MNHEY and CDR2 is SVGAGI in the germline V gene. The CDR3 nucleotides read TGTGCCAGCAGTTTCACCGGGCCCGAGTTCCACGAGCAGTACTTC. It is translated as CASSFTGPEFHEQYF.

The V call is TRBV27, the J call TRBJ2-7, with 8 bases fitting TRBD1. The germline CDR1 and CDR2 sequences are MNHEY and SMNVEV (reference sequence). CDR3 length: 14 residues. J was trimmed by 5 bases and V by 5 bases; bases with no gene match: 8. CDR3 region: CASSPGQGEDEQYF. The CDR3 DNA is TGTGCCAGCAGTCCCGGACAGGGAGAAGACGAGCAGTACTTC.

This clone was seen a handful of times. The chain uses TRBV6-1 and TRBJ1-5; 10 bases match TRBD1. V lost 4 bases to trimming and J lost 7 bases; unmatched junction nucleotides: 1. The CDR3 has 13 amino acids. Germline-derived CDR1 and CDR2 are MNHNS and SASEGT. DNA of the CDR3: TGTGCCAGCAGTGGGGACAGGGGACAGCCCCAGCATTTT. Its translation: CASSGDRGQPQHF.

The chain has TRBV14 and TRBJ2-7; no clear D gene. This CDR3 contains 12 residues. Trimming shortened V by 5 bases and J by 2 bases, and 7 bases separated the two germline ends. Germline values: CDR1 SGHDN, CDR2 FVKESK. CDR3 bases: TGTGCCAGCAGCGCCGAGCCCTACGAGCAGTACTTC. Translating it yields CASSAEPYEQYF.

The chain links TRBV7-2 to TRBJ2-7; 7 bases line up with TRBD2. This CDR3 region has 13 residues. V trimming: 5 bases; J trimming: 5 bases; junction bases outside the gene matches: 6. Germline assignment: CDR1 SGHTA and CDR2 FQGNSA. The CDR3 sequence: CASSRVSGDEQYF. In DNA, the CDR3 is TGTGCCAGCAGCAGAGTAAGCGGGGACGAGCAGTACTTC. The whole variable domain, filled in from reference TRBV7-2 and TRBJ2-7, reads GAGVSQSPSNKVTEKGKDVELRCDPISGHTALYWYRQSLGQGLEFLIYFQGNSAPDKSGLPSDRFSAERTGGSVSTLTIQRTQQEDSAVYLCASSRVSGDEQYFGPGTRLTVT.

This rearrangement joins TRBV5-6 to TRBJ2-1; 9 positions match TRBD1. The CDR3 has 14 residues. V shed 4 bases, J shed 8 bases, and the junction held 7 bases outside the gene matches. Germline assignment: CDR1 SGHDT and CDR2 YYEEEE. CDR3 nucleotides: TGTGCCAGCAGCGTCCTAGACAGGGGGGATGAGCAGTTCTTC. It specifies CASSVLDRGDEQFF.

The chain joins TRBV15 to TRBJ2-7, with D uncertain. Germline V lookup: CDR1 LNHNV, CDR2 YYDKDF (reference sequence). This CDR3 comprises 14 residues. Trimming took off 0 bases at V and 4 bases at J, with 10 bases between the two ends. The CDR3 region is CATSRDFFVYEQYF. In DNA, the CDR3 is TGTGCCACCAGCAGAGATTTCTTTGTTTACGAGCAGTACTTC.

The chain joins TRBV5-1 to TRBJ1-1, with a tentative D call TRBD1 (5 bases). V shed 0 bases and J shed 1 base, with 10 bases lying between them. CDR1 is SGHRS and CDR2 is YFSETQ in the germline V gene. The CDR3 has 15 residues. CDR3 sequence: CASSLERQKNTEAFF. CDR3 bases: TGCGCCAGCAGCTTGGAGCGACAGAAGAACACTGAAGCTTTCTTT.

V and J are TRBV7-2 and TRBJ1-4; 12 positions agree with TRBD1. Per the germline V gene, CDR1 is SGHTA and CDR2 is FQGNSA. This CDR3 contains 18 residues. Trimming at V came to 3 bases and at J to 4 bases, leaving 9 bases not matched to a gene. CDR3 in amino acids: CASSFHRDRGHGNEKLFF. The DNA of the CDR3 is TGTGCCAGCAGCTTCCACCGGGACAGGGGGCATGGTAATGAAAAACTGTTTTTT.

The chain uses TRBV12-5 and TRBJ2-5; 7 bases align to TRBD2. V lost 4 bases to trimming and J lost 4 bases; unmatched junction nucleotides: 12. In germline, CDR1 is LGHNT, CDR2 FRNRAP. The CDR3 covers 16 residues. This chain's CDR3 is CASGSLQRGSGETQYF. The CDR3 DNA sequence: TGTGCTAGTGGTTCCCTCCAGCGGGGATCGGGAGAGACCCAGTACTTC.

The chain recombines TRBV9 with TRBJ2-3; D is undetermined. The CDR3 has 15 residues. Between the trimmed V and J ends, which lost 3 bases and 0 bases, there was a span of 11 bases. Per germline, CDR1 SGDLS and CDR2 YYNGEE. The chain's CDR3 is CASSDRTDSTDTQYF. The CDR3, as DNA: TGTGCCAGCAGCGACCGGACGGATAGCACAGATACGCAGTATTTT.

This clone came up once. The CDR3 is CASSHSREDEQFF. DNA of the CDR3: TGCGCCAGCAGCCATAGCCGGGAGGATGAGCAGTTCTTC. The V gene is TRBV4-1, the J gene TRBJ2-1; 7 bases line up with TRBD2. Germline V gives CDR1 MGHRA, CDR2 YSYEKL. The CDR3 has 13 amino acids. V trimming: 3 bases; J trimming: 8 bases; junction bases outside the gene matches: 4.

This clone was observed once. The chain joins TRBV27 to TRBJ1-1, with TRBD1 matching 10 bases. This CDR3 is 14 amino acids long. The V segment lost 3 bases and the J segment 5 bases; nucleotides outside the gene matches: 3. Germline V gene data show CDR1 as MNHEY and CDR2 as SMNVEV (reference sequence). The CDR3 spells CASSLTGGSTEAFF. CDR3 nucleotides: TGTGCCAGCAGTTTGACAGGGGGCTCGACTGAAGCTTTCTTT.

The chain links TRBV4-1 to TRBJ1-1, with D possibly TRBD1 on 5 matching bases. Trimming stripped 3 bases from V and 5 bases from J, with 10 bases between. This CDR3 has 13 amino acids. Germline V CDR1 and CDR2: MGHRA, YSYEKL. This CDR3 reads CASSHGGRTEAFF. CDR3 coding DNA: TGCGCCAGCAGCCACGGGGGTAGGACTGAAGCTTTCTTT.

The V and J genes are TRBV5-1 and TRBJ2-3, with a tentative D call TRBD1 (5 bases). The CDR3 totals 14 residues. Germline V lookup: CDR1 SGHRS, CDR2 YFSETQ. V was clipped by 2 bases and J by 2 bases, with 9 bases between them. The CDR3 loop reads CASSFTGYTDTQYF. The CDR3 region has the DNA TGCGCCAGCAGCTTTACAGGATACACAGATACGCAGTATTTT.

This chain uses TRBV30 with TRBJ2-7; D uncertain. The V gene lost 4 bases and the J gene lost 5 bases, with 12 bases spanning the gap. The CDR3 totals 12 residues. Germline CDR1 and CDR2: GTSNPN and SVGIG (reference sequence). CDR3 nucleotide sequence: TGTGCCTGGAAGACGGGCGTGCACGAGCAGTACTTC. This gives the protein CAWKTGVHEQYF.

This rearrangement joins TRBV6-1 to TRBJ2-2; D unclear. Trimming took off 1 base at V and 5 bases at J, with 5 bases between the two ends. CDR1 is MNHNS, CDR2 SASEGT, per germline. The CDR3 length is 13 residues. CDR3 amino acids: CASSEGRTGELFF. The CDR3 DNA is TGTGCCAGCAGTGAAGGCAGAACCGGGGAGCTGTTTTTT.

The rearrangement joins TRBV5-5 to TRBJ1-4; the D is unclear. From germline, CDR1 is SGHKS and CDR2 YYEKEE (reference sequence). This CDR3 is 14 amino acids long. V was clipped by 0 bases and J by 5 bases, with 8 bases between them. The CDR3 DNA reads TGTGCCAGCAGCTTGGGACCGACGAATGAAAAACTGTTTTTT. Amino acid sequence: CASSLGPTNEKLFF.

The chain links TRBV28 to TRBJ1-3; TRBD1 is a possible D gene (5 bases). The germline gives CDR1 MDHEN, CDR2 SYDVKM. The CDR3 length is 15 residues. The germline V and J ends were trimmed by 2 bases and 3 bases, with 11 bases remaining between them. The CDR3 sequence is CASSLKGIGGNTIYF. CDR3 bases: TGTGCCAGCAGTTTAAAGGGGATTGGTGGAAACACCATATATTTT.

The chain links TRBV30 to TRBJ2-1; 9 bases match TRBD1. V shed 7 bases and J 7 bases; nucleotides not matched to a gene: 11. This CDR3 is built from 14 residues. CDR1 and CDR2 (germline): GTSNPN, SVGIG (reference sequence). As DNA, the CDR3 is TGTGCCTCAACCGGGACAGGGCGAATTAATGAGCAGTTCTTC. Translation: CASTGTGRINEQFF.

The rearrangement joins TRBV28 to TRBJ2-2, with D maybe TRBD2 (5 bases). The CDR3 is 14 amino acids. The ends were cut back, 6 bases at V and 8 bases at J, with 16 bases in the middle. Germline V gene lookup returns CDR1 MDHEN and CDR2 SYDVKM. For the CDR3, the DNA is TGTGCCAGCAGGCAGGCCGGCGGGCGGGGGGAGCTGTTTTTT. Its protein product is CASRQAGGRGELFF.